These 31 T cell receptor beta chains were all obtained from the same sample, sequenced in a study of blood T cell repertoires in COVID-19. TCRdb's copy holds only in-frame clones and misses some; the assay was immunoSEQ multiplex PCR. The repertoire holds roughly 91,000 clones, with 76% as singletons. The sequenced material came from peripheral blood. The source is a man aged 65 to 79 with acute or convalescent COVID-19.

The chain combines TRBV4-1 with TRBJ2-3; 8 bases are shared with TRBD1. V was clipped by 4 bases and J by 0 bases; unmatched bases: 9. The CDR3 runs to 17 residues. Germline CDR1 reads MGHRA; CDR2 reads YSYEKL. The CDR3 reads CASSLQIGQGSTDTQYF. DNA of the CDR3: TGCGCCAGCAGCCTACAGATCGGACAGGGTAGCACAGATACGCAGTATTTT.

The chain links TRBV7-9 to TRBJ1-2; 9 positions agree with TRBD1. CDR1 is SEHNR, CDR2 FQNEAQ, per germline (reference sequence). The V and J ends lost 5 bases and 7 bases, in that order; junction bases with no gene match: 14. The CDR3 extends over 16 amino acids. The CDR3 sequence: CASSGTGWLDGRGYTF. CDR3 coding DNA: TGTGCCAGCAGCGGGACAGGGTGGTTGGATGGTCGTGGCTACACCTTC.

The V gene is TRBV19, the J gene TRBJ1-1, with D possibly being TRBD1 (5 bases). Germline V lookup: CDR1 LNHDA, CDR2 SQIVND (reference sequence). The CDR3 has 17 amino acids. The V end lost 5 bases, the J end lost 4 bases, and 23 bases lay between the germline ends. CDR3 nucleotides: TGTGCCAGTAGTCCCACAGCCGGGGGGTCGGGGGGCACTGAAGCTTTCTTT. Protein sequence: CASSPTAGGSGGTEAFF.

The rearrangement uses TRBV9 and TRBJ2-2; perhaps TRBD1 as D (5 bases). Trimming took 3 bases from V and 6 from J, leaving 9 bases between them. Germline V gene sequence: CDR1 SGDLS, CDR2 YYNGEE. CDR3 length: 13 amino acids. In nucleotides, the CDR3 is TGTGCCAGCAGCGAAGCAGGGTCCGGGGAGCTGTTTTTT. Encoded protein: CASSEAGSGELFF.

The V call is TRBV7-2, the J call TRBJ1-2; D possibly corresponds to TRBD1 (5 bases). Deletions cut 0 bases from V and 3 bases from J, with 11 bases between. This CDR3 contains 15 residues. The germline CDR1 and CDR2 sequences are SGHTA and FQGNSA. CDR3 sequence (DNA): TGTGCCAGCAGCTTAGCTCAGGGAAAATACTATGGCTACACCTTC. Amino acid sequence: CASSLAQGKYYGYTF.

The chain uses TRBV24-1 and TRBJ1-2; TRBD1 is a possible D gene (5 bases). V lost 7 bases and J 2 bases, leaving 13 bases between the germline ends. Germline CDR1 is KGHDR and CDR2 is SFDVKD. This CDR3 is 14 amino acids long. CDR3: CATSDRITNYGYTF. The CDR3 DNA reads TGTGCCACCAGCGACAGAATAACCAACTATGGCTACACCTTC.

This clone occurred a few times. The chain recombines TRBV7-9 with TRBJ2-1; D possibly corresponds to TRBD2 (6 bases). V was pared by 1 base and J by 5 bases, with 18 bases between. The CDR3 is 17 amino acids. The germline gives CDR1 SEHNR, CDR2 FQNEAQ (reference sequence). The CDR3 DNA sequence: TGTGCCAGCAGCTTAGATCCTAAGGGGTGGGGGGACAATGAGCAGTTCTTC. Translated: CASSLDPKGWGDNEQFF.

In nucleotides, the CDR3 is TGTGCCAGCAGCTTAGTTGGCGGGGGAGGCTCAGATACGCAGTATTTT. Amino acid sequence: CASSLVGGGGSDTQYF. The rearrangement joins TRBV7-2 to TRBJ2-3; TRBD2 agrees at 7 bases. The germline gives CDR1 SGHTA, CDR2 FQGNSA. V shed 1 base and J 4 bases; nucleotides not matched to a gene: 8. The CDR3 contains 16 residues.

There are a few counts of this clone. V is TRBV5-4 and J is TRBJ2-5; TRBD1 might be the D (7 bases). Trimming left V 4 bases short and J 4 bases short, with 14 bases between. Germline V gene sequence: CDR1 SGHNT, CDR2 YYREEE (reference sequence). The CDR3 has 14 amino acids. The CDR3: CASSLYQGGETQYF. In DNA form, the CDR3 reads TGTGCCAGCAGCCTATACCAGGGGGGAGAGACCCAGTACTTC.

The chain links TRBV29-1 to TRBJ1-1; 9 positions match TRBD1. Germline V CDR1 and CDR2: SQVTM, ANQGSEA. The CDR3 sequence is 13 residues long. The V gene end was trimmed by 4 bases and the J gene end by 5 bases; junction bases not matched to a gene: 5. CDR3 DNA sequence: TGCAGCGTTGCACAGGGGGCCGGGACTGAAGCTTTCTTT. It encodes CSVAQGAGTEAFF.

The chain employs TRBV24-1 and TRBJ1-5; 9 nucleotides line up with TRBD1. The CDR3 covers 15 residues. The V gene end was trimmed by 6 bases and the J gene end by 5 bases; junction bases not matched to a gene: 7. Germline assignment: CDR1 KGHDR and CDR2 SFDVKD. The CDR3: CATSPSGQGDQPQHF. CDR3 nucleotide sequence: TGTGCCACCAGTCCGTCGGGACAGGGAGATCAGCCCCAGCATTTT.

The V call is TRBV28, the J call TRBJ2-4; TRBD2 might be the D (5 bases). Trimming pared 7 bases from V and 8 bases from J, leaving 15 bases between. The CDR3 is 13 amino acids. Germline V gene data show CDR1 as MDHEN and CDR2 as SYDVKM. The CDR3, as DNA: TGTGCCAGCACCCGAGGGTTGGAGGACATTCAGTACTTC. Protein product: CASTRGLEDIQYF.

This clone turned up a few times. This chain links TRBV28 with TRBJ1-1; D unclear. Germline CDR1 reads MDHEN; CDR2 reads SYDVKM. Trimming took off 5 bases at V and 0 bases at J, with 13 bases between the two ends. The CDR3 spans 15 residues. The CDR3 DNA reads TGTGCCAGCAGTCCCATGCCGGGGATGAACACTGAAGCTTTCTTT. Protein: CASSPMPGMNTEAFF.

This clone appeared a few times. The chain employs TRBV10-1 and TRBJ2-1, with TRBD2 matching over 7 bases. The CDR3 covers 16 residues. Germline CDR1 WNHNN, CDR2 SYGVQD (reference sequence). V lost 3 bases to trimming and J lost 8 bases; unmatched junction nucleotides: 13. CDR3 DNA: TGCGCCAGCAGTGACCACCGGACTAGGGGCTTGCATGAGCAGTTCTTC. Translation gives CASSDHRTRGLHEQFF.

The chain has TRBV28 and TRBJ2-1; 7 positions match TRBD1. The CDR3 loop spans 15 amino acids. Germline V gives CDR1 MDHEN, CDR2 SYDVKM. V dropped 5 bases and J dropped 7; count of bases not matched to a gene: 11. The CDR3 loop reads CASSLLGQAGNEQFF. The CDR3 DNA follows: TGTGCCAGCAGTCTCTTAGGACAGGCTGGGAATGAGCAGTTCTTC.

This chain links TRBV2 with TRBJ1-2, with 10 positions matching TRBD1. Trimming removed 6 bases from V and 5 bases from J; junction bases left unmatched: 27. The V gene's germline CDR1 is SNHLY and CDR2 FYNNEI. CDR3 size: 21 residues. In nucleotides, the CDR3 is TGTGCCAGCAGATACCAGATTAGGGGACAGGGGATCGGAAAGGGATCATATGGCTACACCTTC. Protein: CASRYQIRGQGIGKGSYGYTF. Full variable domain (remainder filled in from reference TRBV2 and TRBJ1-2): EPEVTQTPSHQVTQMGQEVILRCVPISNHLYFYWYRQILGQKVEFLVSFYNNEISEKSEIFDDQFSVERPDGSNFTLKIRSTKLEDSAMYFCASRYQIRGQGIGKGSYGYTFGSGTRLTVV.

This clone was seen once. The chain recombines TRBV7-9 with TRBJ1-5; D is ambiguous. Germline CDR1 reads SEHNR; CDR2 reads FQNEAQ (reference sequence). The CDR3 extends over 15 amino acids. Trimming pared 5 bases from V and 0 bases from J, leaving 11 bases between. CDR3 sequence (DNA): TGTGCCAGCAGCCGCGCGGGGTATAGCAATCAGCCCCAGCATTTT. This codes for CASSRAGYSNQPQHF.

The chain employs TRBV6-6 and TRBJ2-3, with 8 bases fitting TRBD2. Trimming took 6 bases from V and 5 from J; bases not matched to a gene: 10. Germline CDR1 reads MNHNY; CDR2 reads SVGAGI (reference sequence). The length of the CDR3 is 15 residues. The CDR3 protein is CASSPSSGVRDTQYF. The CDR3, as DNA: TGTGCCAGCAGCCCCAGTAGCGGGGTGAGAGATACGCAGTATTTT.

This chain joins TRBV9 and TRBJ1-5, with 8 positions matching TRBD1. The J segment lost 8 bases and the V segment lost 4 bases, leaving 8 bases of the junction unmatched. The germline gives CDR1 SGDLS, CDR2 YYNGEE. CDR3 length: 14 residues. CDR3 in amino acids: CASSTGQGLKPQHF. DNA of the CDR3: TGTGCCAGCAGCACCGGACAGGGACTCAAGCCCCAGCATTTT.

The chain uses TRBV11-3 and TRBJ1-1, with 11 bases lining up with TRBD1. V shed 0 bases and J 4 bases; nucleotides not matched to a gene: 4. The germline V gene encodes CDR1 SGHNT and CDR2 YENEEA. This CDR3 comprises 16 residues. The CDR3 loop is CASSLEGGQGGTEAFF. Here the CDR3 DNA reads TGTGCCAGCAGCTTAGAAGGGGGACAGGGGGGCACTGAAGCTTTCTTT. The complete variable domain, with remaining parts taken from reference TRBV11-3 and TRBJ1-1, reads EAGVVQSPRYKIIEKKQPVAFWCNPISGHNTLYWYLQNLGQGPELLIRYENEEAVDDSQLPKDRFSAERLKGVDSTLKIQPAELGDSAVYLCASSLEGGQGGTEAFFGQGTRLTVV.

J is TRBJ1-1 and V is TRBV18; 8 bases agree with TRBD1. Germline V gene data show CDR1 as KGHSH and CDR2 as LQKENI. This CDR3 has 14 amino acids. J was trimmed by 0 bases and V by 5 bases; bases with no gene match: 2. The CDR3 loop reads CASSKGQVNTEAFF. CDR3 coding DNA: TGTGCCAGCTCAAAGGGACAGGTGAACACTGAAGCTTTCTTT.

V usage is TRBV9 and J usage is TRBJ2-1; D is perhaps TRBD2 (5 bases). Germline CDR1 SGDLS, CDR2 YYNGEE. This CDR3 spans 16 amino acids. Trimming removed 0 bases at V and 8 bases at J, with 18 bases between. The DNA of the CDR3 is TGTGCCAGCAGCGTAGCGAGGACGGGGTTTTCGGATGAGCAGTTCTTC. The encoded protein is CASSVARTGFSDEQFF.

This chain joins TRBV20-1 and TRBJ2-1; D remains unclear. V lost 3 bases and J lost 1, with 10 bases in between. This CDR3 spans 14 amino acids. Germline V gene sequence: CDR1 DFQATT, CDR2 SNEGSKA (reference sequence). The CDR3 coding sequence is TGCAGTGCTAGTACTGGAGCGTCCTACAATGAGCAGTTCTTC. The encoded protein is CSASTGASYNEQFF.

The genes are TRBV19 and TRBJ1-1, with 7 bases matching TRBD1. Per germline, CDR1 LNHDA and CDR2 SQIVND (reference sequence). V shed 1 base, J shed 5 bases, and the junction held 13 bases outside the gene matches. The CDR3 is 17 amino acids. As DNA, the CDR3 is TGTGCCAGTAGTATAGGGGGACAGCCACAAAAGGAGACTGAAGCTTTCTTT. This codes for CASSIGGQPQKETEAFF.

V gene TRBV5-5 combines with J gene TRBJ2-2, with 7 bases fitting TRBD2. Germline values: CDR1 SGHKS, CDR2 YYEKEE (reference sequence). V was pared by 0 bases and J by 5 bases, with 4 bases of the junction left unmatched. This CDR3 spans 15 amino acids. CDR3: CASSLGGRVTGELFF. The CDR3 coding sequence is TGTGCCAGCAGCTTGGGCGGGAGAGTGACCGGGGAGCTGTTTTTT.

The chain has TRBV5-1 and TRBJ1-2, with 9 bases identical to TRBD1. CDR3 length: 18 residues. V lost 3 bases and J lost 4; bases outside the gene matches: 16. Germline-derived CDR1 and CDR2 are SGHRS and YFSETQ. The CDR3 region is CASSSTGTGLTVSYGYTF. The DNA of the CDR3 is TGCGCCAGCAGCTCAACCGGGACAGGGCTTACCGTGAGCTATGGCTACACCTTC.

The DNA for the CDR3 is TGTGCCACCAGTGATTTGGTGGCGGGGACCGGGGAGCTGTTTTTT. Its protein product is CATSDLVAGTGELFF. The chain is built from TRBV24-1 and TRBJ2-2; tentatively, D is TRBD2 (6 bases). The CDR3 spans 15 residues. Germline CDR1 and CDR2: KGHDR and SFDVKD. V was trimmed by 0 bases and J by 5 bases, leaving 9 bases between them.

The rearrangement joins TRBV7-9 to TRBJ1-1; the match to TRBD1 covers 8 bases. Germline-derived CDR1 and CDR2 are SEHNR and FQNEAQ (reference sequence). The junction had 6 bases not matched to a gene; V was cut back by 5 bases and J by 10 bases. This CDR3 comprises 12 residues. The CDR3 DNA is TGTGCCAGCAGCAGACTGGACAGGGCAGCTTTCTTT. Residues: CASSRLDRAAFF.

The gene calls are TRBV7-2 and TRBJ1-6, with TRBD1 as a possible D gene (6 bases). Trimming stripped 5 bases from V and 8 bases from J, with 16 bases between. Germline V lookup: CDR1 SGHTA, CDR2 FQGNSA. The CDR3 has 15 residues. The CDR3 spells CASSLNRAGDSPLHF. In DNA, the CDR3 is TGTGCCAGCAGCCTCAACAGGGCCGGGGATTCACCCCTCCACTTT.

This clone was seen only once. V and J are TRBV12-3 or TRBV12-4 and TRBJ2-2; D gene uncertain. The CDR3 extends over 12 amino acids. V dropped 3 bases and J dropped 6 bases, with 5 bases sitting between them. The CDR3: CASSFGAGELFF. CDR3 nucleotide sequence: TGTGCCAGCAGTTTCGGAGCCGGGGAGCTGTTTTTT.

The CDR3, as DNA: TGTGCCAGCAGTCGGGGAATCGGAAACACCATATATTTT. Its translation: CASSRGIGNTIYF. V gene TRBV6-5 combines with J gene TRBJ1-3, with D uncertain. Per the germline V gene, CDR1 is MNHEY and CDR2 is SVGAGI. This CDR3 contains 13 residues. V was trimmed by 5 bases and J by 4 bases, leaving 9 bases between them.